This T cell receptor (beta chain) was profiled in a study of cytomegalovirus exposure and HLA in healthy donors. Regarding the study as a whole: A reported reduction in N-insertions relative to the roughly 640-donor mean was seen in an Asian-associated ancestry cluster in a later analysis. Rarity held for most TCR sequences, but there were some public TCRs that occurred in many donors.

PCR amplification relied on 60 Vbeta primers (plus 13 Jbeta primers). Assay: immunoSEQ multiplex PCR; the TCRdb copy retains only in-frame clones and omits some. The table records 70,000 to 90,000 clones, more than 50% of them present only once. CDR1 and CDR2 (germline): SGHVS, FQNEAQ. Losses at the gene ends were 5 bases for V and 3 bases for J; bases not matched to a gene: 13. The CDR3 runs to 18 residues. As for this clone: Antigen unknown.

The chain carries TRBV7-8 and TRBJ2-3; 11 bases are a match to TRBD2. The TCR sequence derives from a woman between 40 and 50 years old in good health and CMV-seropositive. Sequencing was performed on PBMCs. CDR3 region: CASSKAAGGLAETDTQYF. As DNA, the CDR3 is TGTGCCAGCAGCAAAGCGGCTGGGGGACTAGCGGAAACAGATACGCAGTATTTT.